This T cell receptor (beta chain) was sequenced during a study of blood T cell repertoires in COVID-19. Across the whole study: Material from acute and convalescent COVID-19 was sourced from the United States, Italy and Spain. T cells, B-cell-depleted T cells, or PBMCs supplied cDNA or gDNA.

Germline-derived CDR1 and CDR2 are SGHDT and YYEEEE. V was pared by 3 bases and J by 0 bases, with 14 bases between. This CDR3 comprises 16 residues. In the study's own analysis: Estimation of nucleated cell counts was performed using reference gene primer amplification. Profiling relied on immunoSEQ multiplex PCR, and the TCRdb table lists in-frame clones only, not all of them. The V and J calls and the clone size are those of that table, but D and trimming were determined from the DNA. The repertoire consists of tens of thousands of clones, with around 87% occurring once and the leading ten covering about 7.8%.

The sample consisted of peripheral blood. The genes are TRBV5-6 and TRBJ2-3; weak D call: TRBD2 (5 bases). The receptor was isolated from a man between 50 and 59 years old with active COVID-19. CDR3 coding DNA: TGTGCCAGCAGCTCTTACGGACTGATCAGCACAGATACGCAGTATTTT. It specifies CASSSYGLISTDTQYF.